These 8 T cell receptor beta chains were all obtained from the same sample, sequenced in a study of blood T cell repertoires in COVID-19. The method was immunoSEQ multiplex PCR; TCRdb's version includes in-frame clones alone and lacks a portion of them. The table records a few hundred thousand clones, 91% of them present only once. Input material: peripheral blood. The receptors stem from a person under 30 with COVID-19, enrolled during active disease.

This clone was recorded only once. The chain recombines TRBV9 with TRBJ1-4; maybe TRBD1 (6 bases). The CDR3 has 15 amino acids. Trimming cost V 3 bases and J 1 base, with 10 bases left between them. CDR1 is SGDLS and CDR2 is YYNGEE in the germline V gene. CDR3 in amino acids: CASSASGETNEKLFF. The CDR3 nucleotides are TGTGCCAGCAGCGCCTCAGGGGAAACTAATGAAAAACTGTTTTTT.

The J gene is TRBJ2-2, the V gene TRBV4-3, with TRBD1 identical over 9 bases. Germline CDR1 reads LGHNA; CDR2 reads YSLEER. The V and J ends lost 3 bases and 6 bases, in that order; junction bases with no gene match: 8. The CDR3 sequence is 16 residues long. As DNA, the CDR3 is TGCGCCAGCAGCCAGGCAACCGGGACAGGGTCCGGGGAGCTGTTTTTT. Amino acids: CASSQATGTGSGELFF.

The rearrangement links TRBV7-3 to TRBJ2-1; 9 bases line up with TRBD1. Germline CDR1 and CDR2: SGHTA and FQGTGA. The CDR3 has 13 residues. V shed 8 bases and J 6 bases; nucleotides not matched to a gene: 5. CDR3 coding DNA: TGTGCCAGCTCGGACAGGGGAGGCAATGAGCAGTTCTTC. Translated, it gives CASSDRGGNEQFF.

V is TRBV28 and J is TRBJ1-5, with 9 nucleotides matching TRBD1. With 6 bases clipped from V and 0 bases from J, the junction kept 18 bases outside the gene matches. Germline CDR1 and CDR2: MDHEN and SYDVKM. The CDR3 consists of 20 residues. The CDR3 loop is CASSLDTRDRENSSNQPQHF. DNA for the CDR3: TGTGCCAGCAGCTTAGATACGCGGGACAGGGAGAATAGTAGCAATCAGCCCCAGCATTTT. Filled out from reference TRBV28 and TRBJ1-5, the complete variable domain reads DVKVTQSSRYLVKRTGEKVFLECVQDMDHENMFWYRQDPGLGLRLIYFSYDVKMKEKGDIPEGYSVSREKKERFSLILESASTNQTSMYLCASSLDTRDRENSSNQPQHFGDGTRLSIL.

CDR3 sequence reads: CASSLGRSSGTGELFF. The CDR3 DNA reads as TGTGCCAGCAGCTTAGGGCGGTCGTCCGGAACCGGGGAGCTGTTTTTT. V usage is TRBV7-2 and J usage is TRBJ2-2; no definite D call. The CDR3 runs 16 residues. V was shortened by 1 base and J by 5 bases, with 14 bases between the two germline ends. Germline V gene data show CDR1 as SGHTA and CDR2 as FQGNSA.

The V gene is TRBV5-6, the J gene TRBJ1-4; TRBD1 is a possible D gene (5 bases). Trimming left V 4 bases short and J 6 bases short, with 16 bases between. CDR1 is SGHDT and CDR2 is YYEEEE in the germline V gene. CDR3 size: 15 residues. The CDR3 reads CASSPLRRGYEKLFF. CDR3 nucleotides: TGTGCCAGCAGCCCTTTACGGCGGGGCTATGAAAAACTGTTTTTT. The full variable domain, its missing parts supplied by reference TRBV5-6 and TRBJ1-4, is DAGVTQSPTHLIKTRGQQVTLRCSPKSGHDTVSWYQQALGQGPQFIFQYYEEEERQRGNFPDRFSGHQFPNYSSELNVNALLLGDSALYLCASSPLRRGYEKLFFGSGTQLSVL.

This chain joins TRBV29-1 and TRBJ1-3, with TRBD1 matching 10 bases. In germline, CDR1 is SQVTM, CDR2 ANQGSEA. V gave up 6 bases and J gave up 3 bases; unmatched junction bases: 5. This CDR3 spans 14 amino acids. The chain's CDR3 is CSVATGGGGNTIYF. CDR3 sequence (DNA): TGCAGCGTCGCGACAGGGGGCGGTGGAAACACCATATATTTT.

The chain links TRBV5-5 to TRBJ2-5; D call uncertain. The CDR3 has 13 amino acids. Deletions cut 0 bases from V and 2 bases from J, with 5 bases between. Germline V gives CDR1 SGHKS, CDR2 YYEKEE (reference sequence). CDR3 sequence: CASSLGIQETQYF. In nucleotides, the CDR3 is TGTGCCAGCAGCTTGGGTATTCAAGAGACCCAGTACTTC. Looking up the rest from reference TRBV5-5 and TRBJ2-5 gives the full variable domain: DAGVTQSPTHLIKTRGQQVTLRCSPISGHKSVSWYQQVLGQGPQFIFQYYEKEERGRGNFPDRFSARQFPNYSSELNVNALLLGDSALYLCASSLGIQETQYFGPGTRLLVL.